This is a list of T cell receptor beta chains from one sample in a study of blood T cell repertoires in COVID-19. Sequencing was performed with immunoSEQ multiplex PCR; in TCRdb, only in-frame clones are kept and a portion is missing. This table holds roughly 200,000 clones, approximately 78% found once. The sample consisted of peripheral blood. These receptors originate from a woman older than 75 with active or convalescent COVID-19. Each CDR3 is given with its conserved first and last residue. A D gene is named only where the DNA matches it firmly. Not all rows give a size; the values are once, few, many and, for expanded clones, a class.

V gene,J gene,D gene,clone size,CDR3 protein,CDR3 DNA
TRBV29-1,TRBJ1-3,TRBD1,NA,CSASTGANSGNTIYF,TGCAGCGCCTCGACAGGGGCAAACTCTGGAAACACCATATATTTT
TRBV5-6,TRBJ1-2,NA,NA,CASSLAGTKHLYGYTF,TGTGCCAGCAGCTTGGCCGGGACAAAGCATCTCTATGGCTACACCTTC
TRBV19,TRBJ1-5,NA,NA,CASRMMANQPQHF,TGTGCCAGTAGAATGATGGCCAATCAGCCCCAGCATTTT
TRBV6-5,TRBJ1-5,NA,NA,CASSSGDGNQPQHF,TGTGCCAGCAGTTCAGGGGATGGCAATCAGCCCCAGCATTTT
TRBV5-1,TRBJ1-6,NA,NA,CASSLEAQGGDNSPLHF,TGCGCCAGCAGCTTGGAGGCCCAGGGTGGCGATAATTCACCCCTCCACTTT
TRBV25-1,TRBJ2-2,TRBD1,NA,CASSVPTGTGELFF,TGTGCCAGCAGTGTGCCGACAGGGACCGGGGAGCTGTTTTTT
TRBV28,TRBJ1-5,NA,few,CASRKKGLRNQPQHF,TGTGCCAGCAGAAAAAAGGGACTTCGCAATCAGCCCCAGCATTTT
TRBV28,TRBJ1-3,NA,once,CASSPHGRNTIYF,TGTGCCAGCAGTCCTCATGGCAGGAACACCATATATTTT
TRBV19,TRBJ1-2,NA,NA,CASSITGNYGYTF,TGTGCCAGTAGTATAACCGGGAACTATGGCTACACCTTC
TRBV5-1,TRBJ2-7,NA,NA,CASSLFQGNSYEQYF,TGCGCCAGCAGCTTGTTCCAGGGCAATTCCTACGAGCAGTACTTC
TRBV30,TRBJ2-7,TRBD1,once,CAWSKPGGTYEQYF,TGTGCCTGGAGTAAGCCAGGGGGAACCTACGAGCAGTACTTC
TRBV20-1,TRBJ1-2,TRBD1,few,CSAGTDYGYTF,TGCAGTGCAGGGACAGATTATGGCTACACCTTC
TRBV11-3,TRBJ2-5,NA,NA,CASSSESGGSETQYF,TGTGCCAGCAGCTCCGAGTCAGGAGGGTCAGAGACCCAGTACTTC
TRBV28,TRBJ2-7,NA,NA,CASSSNGYEQYF,TGTGCCAGCAGTTCAAACGGCTACGAGCAGTACTTC
TRBV20-1,TRBJ2-3,NA,NA,CSASLDSLDTQYF,TGCAGTGCTAGTCTAGACTCTTTGGATACGCAGTATTTT
TRBV2,TRBJ2-2,TRBD1,NA,CASRGQGWELFF,TGTGCCAGCAGGGGACAGGGCTGGGAGCTGTTTTTT
TRBV19,TRBJ1-2,NA,few,CASRQATRDFNYGYTF,TGTGCCAGCCGACAGGCTACACGCGATTTTAACTATGGCTACACCTTC
TRBV5-1,TRBJ1-1,NA,few,CASSSDRRNTEAFF,TGCGCCAGCAGCTCTGACAGAAGGAACACTGAAGCTTTCTTT
TRBV15,TRBJ1-4,NA,NA,CATSRAYTGEKLFF,TGTGCCACCAGCAGGGCCTATACGGGTGAAAAACTGTTTTTT
TRBV9,TRBJ2-7,TRBD2,NA,CASSVAGSGGYEQYF,TGTGCCAGCAGCGTAGCGGGAAGCGGGGGCTACGAGCAGTACTTC
TRBV24-1,TRBJ2-3,TRBD1,once,CATSDSRGSSRDTQYF,TGTGCCACCAGTGATTCCAGGGGGTCGAGCAGGGATACGCAGTATTTT
TRBV10-3,TRBJ1-2,NA,NA,CAISESLQAYYGYTF,TGTGCCATCAGTGAGTCACTACAGGCATACTATGGCTACACCTTC
TRBV30,TRBJ1-4,NA,NA,CAWSAGLTTEKLFF,TGTGCCTGGAGTGCGGGACTGACAACCGAAAAACTGTTTTTT
TRBV7-2,TRBJ2-2,NA,NA,CASSSSAGELFF,TGTGCCAGCAGCTCGTCGGCCGGGGAGCTGTTTTTT
TRBV27,TRBJ1-2,TRBD1,NA,CASSTTGANYGYTF,TGTGCCAGCAGTACCACAGGGGCTAACTATGGCTACACCTTC
TRBV5-1,TRBJ1-2,NA,NA,CASSVTGSGDGYTF,TGCGCCAGCAGCGTGACAGGTTCAGGAGATGGCTACACCTTC
TRBV4-1,TRBJ1-5,TRBD1,NA,CASSLGQGDQPQHF,TGCGCCAGCAGCCTGGGACAGGGGGATCAGCCCCAGCATTTT